The next 29 T cell receptor beta chains were all read from a single sample in a study of blood T cells in healthy people across ages. Combining a sample-barcoded 5' primer with a J-beta primer mix, a second PCR ran for 7 to 11 cycles. TCRdb analysed the 5' RACE reads with MiXCR anew, one entry per CDR3 protein. The sample records approximately 1,100,000 distinct CDR3 sequences, under 45% being singletons. What was sequenced was blood. Source of these receptors: a woman aged 60-75 years in good health.

This clonotype was detected a few times. The rearrangement links TRBV29-1 to TRBJ2-7; D might be TRBD1 (5 bases). The CDR3 is 14 amino acids. Per the germline V gene, CDR1 is SQVTM and CDR2 is ANQGSEA. V was shortened by 3 bases and J by 6 bases, with 18 bases between the two germline ends. CDR3 bases: TGCAGCGTTGATTGTAACAGCCCCCAGGGCGAGCAGTACTTC. This sequence encodes CSVDCNSPQGEQYF.

Only a few counts were recorded for this clonotype. The chain couples TRBV7-2 to TRBJ2-4, with D tentatively TRBD1 (6 bases). CDR1 and CDR2 (germline): SGHTA, FQGNSA. CDR3 length equals 17 residues. V was clipped by 2 bases and J by 0 bases, with 14 bases between them. CDR3 coding DNA: TGTGCCAGCAGCTTAAACGCAGGGGCAGGAGCCAAAAACATTCAGTACTTC. Protein: CASSLNAGAGAKNIQYF.

This clonotype was detected a few times. J is TRBJ2-5 and V is TRBV20-1, with TRBD2 as a possible D gene (6 bases). The ends were cut back, 8 bases at V and 3 bases at J, with 16 bases in the middle. The germline CDR1 and CDR2 sequences are DFQATT and SNEGSKA (reference sequence). The CDR3 has 13 residues. The CDR3 protein is CSTPGDSKETQYF. Here the CDR3 DNA reads TGCAGTACCCCGGGAGATTCCAAAGAGACCCAGTACTTC.

The CDR3 DNA sequence: TGCGCCAGCAGCTTGGGGACAGCCTTCTACGAGCAGTACTTC. Residues: CASSLGTAFYEQYF. The chain joins TRBV5-1 to TRBJ2-7, with TRBD1 as a possible D gene (6 bases). Trimming shortened V by 0 bases and J by 3 bases, and 10 bases separated the two germline ends. Germline loops: CDR1 SGHRS, CDR2 YFSETQ. CDR3 length equals 14 residues.

The V call is TRBV6-1, the J call TRBJ2-7; 7 bases are a match to TRBD1. The CDR3 is 14 amino acids. V gave up 5 bases and J gave up 5 bases; unmatched junction bases: 9. Germline CDR1 and CDR2: MNHNS and SASEGT. CDR3 sequence reads: CASSQMTGPNEQYF. CDR3 bases: TGTGCCAGCAGTCAAATGACAGGGCCTAACGAGCAGTACTTC.

The rearrangement uses TRBV20-1 and TRBJ2-5; 9 nucleotides line up with TRBD2. Germline V CDR1 and CDR2: DFQATT, SNEGSKA (reference sequence). V was pared by 6 bases and J by 11 bases, with 13 bases of the junction left unmatched. The length of the CDR3 is 13 residues. The CDR3: CSARTSAEYKQYF. The CDR3 DNA sequence: TGCAGTGCCCGGACTAGCGCAGAGTACAAGCAGTACTTC.

This rearrangement joins TRBV5-6 to TRBJ1-6, with TRBD1 identical over 7 bases. Germline loops: CDR1 SGHDT, CDR2 YYEEEE. V gave up 5 bases and J gave up 7 bases; unmatched junction bases: 9. There are 15 residues in the CDR3. In DNA form, the CDR3 reads TGTGCCAGCAGGATGATGACAGGGCTCAATTCACCCCTCCACTTT. Translating it yields CASRMMTGLNSPLHF.

The chain recombines TRBV28 with TRBJ1-5; D remains ambiguous. The CDR3 is 15 amino acids. Germline CDR1 MDHEN, CDR2 SYDVKM. Between the trimmed V and J ends, which lost 3 bases and 1 base, there was a span of 10 bases. For the CDR3, the DNA is TGTGCCAGCAGTTTTACGAGTTCCAGCAATCAGCCCCAGCATTTT. This encodes CASSFTSSSNQPQHF.

This clonotype was detected a few times. This may stem from a read error, because a much larger clone lies one nucleotide away. The chain couples TRBV7-2 to TRBJ2-3; 11 bases map to TRBD2. With V trimmed by 5 bases and J by 3 bases, 4 bases remained unmatched. CDR3 length: 15 residues. Germline CDR1 SGHTA, CDR2 FQGNSA. For the CDR3, the DNA is TGTGCCAGCAGCCGGGGACTAGCGGCTACAGATACGCAGTATTTT. It codes for CASSRGLAATDTQYF.

The chain recombines TRBV7-9 with TRBJ2-3; D is perhaps TRBD2 (6 bases). Trimming took 5 bases from V and 11 from J, leaving 14 bases between them. The CDR3 length is 12 residues. CDR1 is SEHNR and CDR2 is FQNEAQ in the germline V gene (reference sequence). CDR3 residues: CASSRPGLEQYF. In DNA form, the CDR3 reads TGTGCCAGCAGCCGTCCGGGACTCGAGCAGTATTTT.

The chain carries TRBV14 and TRBJ2-3, with D uncertain. The CDR3 is 14 residues long. V lost 4 bases, J lost 2 bases, and 10 bases lay in between. Germline V gene data show CDR1 as SGHDN and CDR2 as FVKESK. The CDR3 DNA reads as TGTGCCAGCAGCCCAGCGATCTACACAGATACGCAGTATTTT. As protein: CASSPAIYTDTQYF.

The chain recombines TRBV20-1 with TRBJ2-7; 13 positions agree with TRBD2. The CDR3 loop spans 15 amino acids. Germline lookup yields CDR1 DFQATT and CDR2 SNEGSKA (reference sequence). V was pared by 5 bases and J by 4 bases, with 8 bases of the junction left unmatched. CDR3 DNA sequence: TGCAGTGCTTCCAAACTAGCGGGAGGGCCATACGAGCAGTACTTC. Translating gives CSASKLAGGPYEQYF.

The genes are TRBV12-3 or TRBV12-4 and TRBJ2-5; D possibly corresponds to TRBD1 (6 bases). The CDR3 covers 14 residues. Trimming removed 10 bases from V and 3 bases from J, with 18 bases in between. CDR3 DNA sequence: TGTGCCACAAAGAGGGAGCAGGGGAAAGAGACCCAGTACTTC. This gives the protein CATKREQGKETQYF.

V and J are TRBV9 and TRBJ1-2, with TRBD1 identical over 9 bases. The CDR3 loop spans 13 amino acids. Germline CDR1 is SGDLS and CDR2 is YYNGEE. V was pared by 4 bases and J by 8 bases, with 6 bases of the junction left unmatched. In nucleotides, the CDR3 is TGTGCCAGCAGCTCAGGACAGGGGTTGGGCTACACCTTC. It codes for CASSSGQGLGYTF. The full variable domain, rest sourced from reference TRBV9 and TRBJ1-2, is DSGVTQTPKHLITATGQRVTLRCSPRSGDLSVYWYQQSLDQGLQFLIQYYNGEERAKGNILERFSAQQFPDLHSELNLSSLELGDSALYFCASSSGQGLGYTFGSGTRLTVV.

The chain recombines TRBV5-1 with TRBJ1-3; the D is unclear. Trimming cost V 5 bases and J 2 bases, with 11 bases left between them. Germline V lookup: CDR1 SGHRS, CDR2 YFSETQ. The CDR3 length is 14 residues. CDR3 amino acids: CASRYFETGNTIYF. The CDR3 bases are TGCGCCAGCAGGTACTTCGAAACTGGAAACACCATATATTTT.

The chain carries TRBV25-1 and TRBJ2-1; 10 nucleotides agree with TRBD2. The CDR3 is 17 amino acids. V lost 6 bases and J lost 4; bases outside the gene matches: 12. The germline V gene encodes CDR1 MGHDK and CDR2 SYGVNS. The CDR3 here is CASSASHGSGRYNEQFF. Here the CDR3 DNA reads TGTGCCAGCAGCGCTTCGCACGGTAGCGGGAGGTACAATGAGCAGTTCTTC.

Details on this clonotype: A much larger clone lies one base from this, so it may be a read error. The chain recombines TRBV7-9 with TRBJ2-1, with D hard to call. The V gene's germline CDR1 is SEHNR and CDR2 FQNEAQ (reference sequence). There are 8 residues in the CDR3. For the CDR3, the DNA is TGTACCAGCAGCGAGCAGTTCTTC. This translates into CTSSEQFF.

The chain employs TRBV2 and TRBJ2-1; 7 bases align to TRBD2. Germline CDR1 SNHLY, CDR2 FYNNEI. The CDR3 extends over 14 amino acids. The V segment lost 6 bases and the J segment 1 base; nucleotides outside the gene matches: 3. In DNA form, the CDR3 reads TGTGCCAGCAGGCGGGAGACGTCCTACAATGAGCAGTTCTTC. It is translated as CASRRETSYNEQFF.

V is TRBV11-1 and J is TRBJ2-5; 9 positions agree with TRBD1. CDR1 is SGHAT and CDR2 is FQDESV in the germline V gene (reference sequence). The CDR3 consists of 16 residues. Losses at the gene ends were 0 bases for V and 11 bases for J; bases not matched to a gene: 13. The CDR3 nucleotides are TGTGCCAGCAGCTTAGCGGGTACAGGGGGCACCAAGGAGCAGTACTTC. Residues: CASSLAGTGGTKEQYF.

The table lists this clonotype with a few counts. The chain employs TRBV7-9 and TRBJ2-1; 7 bases agree with TRBD2. The CDR3 runs 17 residues. Germline trimming cut 0 bases from V and 0 bases from J; bases unmatched to any gene: 5. Germline CDR1 is SEHNR and CDR2 is FQNEAQ (reference sequence). The CDR3 spells CASSLAAPSGSYNEQFF. The CDR3 nucleotides are TGTGCCAGCAGCTTAGCGGCCCCTAGCGGCTCCTACAATGAGCAGTTCTTC.

The chain uses TRBV10-3 and TRBJ2-3; D is ambiguous. CDR1 is ENHRY, CDR2 SYGVKD, per germline. With 4 bases removed from V and 4 bases from J, the gap between germline ends came to 6 bases. This CDR3 comprises 12 residues. The CDR3 sequence: CAISGLADTQYF. The CDR3 nucleotides read TGTGCCATCAGTGGTTTAGCAGATACGCAGTATTTT.

This clonotype occurred a few times. The V call is TRBV3-1, the J call TRBJ2-3, with D hard to call. The CDR3 has 15 amino acids. Germline values: CDR1 LGHDT, CDR2 YNNKEL (reference sequence). The V and J ends lost 3 bases and 2 bases respectively, with 12 bases between them. The CDR3 bases are TGTGCCAGCAGCCAGGAATCCCGGACCACAGATACGCAGTATTTT. Protein: CASSQESRTTDTQYF.

This clonotype has a count of ten or more. The chain joins TRBV20-1 to TRBJ1-2, with TRBD1 identical over 8 bases. The J segment lost 7 bases and the V segment lost 0 bases, leaving 10 bases of the junction unmatched. The length of the CDR3 is 15 residues. Germline CDR1 reads DFQATT; CDR2 reads SNEGSKA (reference sequence). The CDR3, as DNA: TGCAGTGCTAGAGATCGAGGACAGGGTACGCGTGGCTACACCTTC. It is translated as CSARDRGQGTRGYTF.

The chain is built from TRBV6-6 and TRBJ2-5, with D unresolved. V lost 11 bases and J 2 bases, leaving 12 bases between the germline ends. Germline lookup yields CDR1 MNHNY and CDR2 SVGAGI (reference sequence). The CDR3 totals 12 residues. The DNA of the CDR3 is TGTGCCCTGGGAAGCTCTCAAGAGACCCAGTACTTC. It translates to CALGSSQETQYF.

V gene TRBV6-2 or TRBV6-3 combines with J gene TRBJ2-7; no reliable D call. Germline CDR1 MNHEY, CDR2 SVGEGT. Trimming left V 2 bases short and J 4 bases short, with 9 bases between. The CDR3 consists of 13 residues. The CDR3 nucleotides are TGTGCCAGCAGTTACCGTGGAGAGTACGAGCAGTACTTC. Translation: CASSYRGEYEQYF.

As DNA, the CDR3 is TGTGCCAGCAGCCAAGGAATAGGGGCGCGTGAGACCCAGTACTTC. It specifies CASSQGIGARETQYF. This sequence joins TRBV3-1 and TRBJ2-4; weak D call: TRBD1 (5 bases). Near its end, the DNA agrees better with TRBJ2-5, so the J call may be wrong. This CDR3 contains 15 residues. The germline gives CDR1 LGHDT, CDR2 YNNKEL (reference sequence).

The chain carries TRBV20-1 and TRBJ2-5; tentatively, D is TRBD2 (6 bases). Germline CDR1 reads DFQATT; CDR2 reads SNEGSKA (reference sequence). Trimming stripped 0 bases from V and 7 bases from J, with 18 bases between. The CDR3 has 15 residues. In DNA, the CDR3 is TGCAGTGCTAGAGATCTCGGAAGGGCCGGGGGGACCCAGTACTTC. Protein product: CSARDLGRAGGTQYF.

This clonotype was observed many times. The chain has TRBV29-1 and TRBJ2-5; D may correspond to TRBD1 or TRBD2 (5 bases each). From germline, CDR1 is SQVTM and CDR2 ANQGSEA. V lost 4 bases to trimming and J lost 0 bases, with 6 bases between them. The CDR3 has 12 amino acids. DNA of the CDR3: TGCAGCGTTGGGGGGTACCAAGAGACCCAGTACTTC. It is translated as CSVGGYQETQYF.

The chain carries TRBV10-3 and TRBJ2-6, with 15 bases fitting TRBD2. This CDR3 is 20 amino acids long. The V and J ends lost 0 bases and 3 bases, in that order; junction bases with no gene match: 6. Germline CDR1 ENHRY, CDR2 SYGVKD. As DNA, the CDR3 is TGTGCCATCAGTGAGTCCCCCGGACTAGCGGGAGGGGGTGGGGCCAACGTCCTGACTTTC. This encodes CAISESPGLAGGGGANVLTF.